One and the same sample provided the 25 T cell receptor beta chains below, sequenced in a study of control samples from healthy donors and cancer patients. Sequenced by immunoSEQ multiplex PCR; TCRdb stores in-frame clones only, minus some. Here the sample spans roughly 59,000 clones, approximately 92% being singletons. The specimen sequenced was PBMCs. The receptors shown here come from a man aged 35-49 years with colorectal cancer.

The V gene is TRBV7-8, the J gene TRBJ2-3; D is unresolved. V gave up 3 bases and J gave up 0 bases, with 10 bases separating them. The CDR3 has 15 amino acids. The germline gives CDR1 SGHVS, CDR2 FQNEAQ. CDR3 loop: CASSFSTPSTDTQYF. The CDR3 coding sequence is TGTGCCAGCAGCTTTTCTACACCTAGCACAGATACGCAGTATTTT.

The chain links TRBV5-1 to TRBJ1-4; D is unresolved. Trimming stripped 0 bases from V and 10 bases from J, with 13 bases between. The germline CDR1 and CDR2 sequences are SGHRS and YFSETQ. The CDR3 is 14 amino acids. The CDR3 bases are TGCGCCAGCAGCTTGGCGTCCGGAGAGGGAAAACTGTTTTTT. Amino acid sequence: CASSLASGEGKLFF.

The V call is TRBV18, the J call TRBJ2-5, with 7 bases lining up with TRBD2. The V segment lost 3 bases and the J segment 5 bases; nucleotides outside the gene matches: 9. CDR1 KGHSH and CDR2 LQKENI come from the germline V gene. This CDR3 is built from 15 residues. The CDR3 sequence: CASSPLGGKRETQYF. Written as DNA, the CDR3 is TGTGCCAGCTCACCGCTGGGGGGGAAACGGGAGACCCAGTACTTC.

V usage is TRBV9 and J usage is TRBJ1-1; D gene uncertain. V lost 4 bases and J 11 bases, leaving 21 bases between the germline ends. Per the germline V gene, CDR1 is SGDLS and CDR2 is YYNGEE. There are 14 residues in the CDR3. The chain's CDR3 is CASSPHLTPLGAFF. The DNA of the CDR3 is TGTGCCAGCAGCCCGCATTTAACCCCGTTGGGGGCTTTCTTT.

The gene calls are TRBV5-1 and TRBJ2-2; 8 bases fit TRBD1. Germline CDR1 SGHRS, CDR2 YFSETQ. The ends lost 4 bases at V and 4 bases at J; junction bases unmatched: 3. The CDR3 is 14 residues long. The CDR3 loop is CASSTQGGTGELFF. As DNA, the CDR3 is TGCGCCAGCAGCACACAGGGGGGCACCGGGGAGCTGTTTTTT. The variable domain in full, completed from reference TRBV5-1 and TRBJ2-2, reads KAGVTQTPRYLIKTRGQQVTLSCSPISGHRSVSWYQQTPGQGLQFLFEYFSETQRNKGNFPGRFSGRQFSNSRSEMNVSTLELGDSALYLCASSTQGGTGELFFGEGSRLTVL.

The chain is built from TRBV19 and TRBJ2-7, with D maybe TRBD2 (6 bases). Trimming left V 3 bases short and J 5 bases short, with 11 bases between. This CDR3 region has 13 residues. Germline V gives CDR1 LNHDA, CDR2 SQIVND (reference sequence). CDR3 sequence reads: CASSIQGGDEQYF. The CDR3 nucleotides are TGTGCCAGTAGTATCCAGGGAGGAGACGAGCAGTACTTC.

This chain links TRBV7-9 with TRBJ2-5; 8 nucleotides match TRBD2. The CDR3 sequence is 14 residues long. V lost 2 bases to trimming and J lost 5 bases; unmatched junction nucleotides: 4. Germline V gene sequence: CDR1 SEHNR, CDR2 FQNEAQ (reference sequence). The CDR3: CASSLFGGEETQYF. Written as DNA, the CDR3 is TGTGCCAGCAGCTTATTCGGGGGGGAGGAGACCCAGTACTTC.

The chain links TRBV7-3 to TRBJ2-1; 7 nucleotides line up with TRBD1. This CDR3 has 14 residues. CDR1 SGHTA and CDR2 FQGTGA come from the germline V gene. J gave up 6 bases and V 0 bases, and 2 bases lay outside the gene matches. The CDR3 sequence is CASSLTGQSNEQFF. CDR3 nucleotides: TGTGCCAGCAGCTTAACGGGACAGAGCAATGAGCAGTTCTTC.

The chain carries TRBV3-1 (or the pseudogene TRBV3-2) and TRBJ1-6; 8 bases agree with TRBD1. Germline V gene sequence: CDR1 LGHDT, CDR2 YNNKEL (reference sequence). The J segment lost 5 bases and the V segment lost 6 bases, leaving 6 bases of the junction unmatched. This CDR3 comprises 15 residues. CDR3 sequence (DNA): TGTGCCAGCAGTATCGGGACAGGAGATAATTCACCCCTCCACTTT. Encoded protein: CASSIGTGDNSPLHF.

This sequence joins TRBV5-6 and TRBJ1-4; 9 bases agree with TRBD1. The CDR3 sequence is 14 residues long. Germline assignment: CDR1 SGHDT and CDR2 YYEEEE. V was clipped by 0 bases and J by 6 bases; unmatched bases: 0. The CDR3 region is CASSLGDRDEKLFF. In DNA form, the CDR3 reads TGTGCCAGCAGCTTGGGGGACAGGGATGAAAAACTGTTTTTT.

This chain joins TRBV7-2 and TRBJ1-6; TRBD1 is a possible D gene (6 bases). The germline gives CDR1 SGHTA, CDR2 FQGNSA. The CDR3 is made up of 13 amino acids. Deletions cut 1 base from V and 13 bases from J, with 11 bases between. The CDR3 DNA reads as TGTGCCAGCAGCTTAGGGGGTGGACAGCCCCTCCACTTT. Translation: CASSLGGGQPLHF.

V and J are TRBV5-1 and TRBJ2-7; the match to TRBD1 covers 12 bases. The CDR3 has 14 amino acids. The V segment lost 4 bases and the J segment 6 bases; nucleotides outside the gene matches: 5. Looked up from germline, CDR1 is SGHRS and CDR2 is YFSETQ. As DNA, the CDR3 is TGCGCCAGCAGCCCCGGGACAGGGGGCCTCGAGCAGTACTTC. Its translation is CASSPGTGGLEQYF.

The gene calls are TRBV19 and TRBJ1-4; D remains ambiguous. The CDR3 has 16 amino acids. Germline values: CDR1 LNHDA, CDR2 SQIVND (reference sequence). Trimming removed 4 bases at V and 5 bases at J, with 17 bases between. The CDR3 loop is CASSTSGLLGNEKLFF. The CDR3 DNA is TGTGCCAGTAGTACCTCCGGCCTCCTCGGCAATGAAAAACTGTTTTTT.

The CDR3 reads CAIAHRGNTIYF. The CDR3 coding sequence is TGCGCCATCGCTCACAGGGGAAACACCATATATTTT. This chain links TRBV23-1 with TRBJ1-3, with D possibly TRBD1 on 5 matching bases. TRBV23-1 is designated an ORF whose function remains uncertain. The CDR3 runs 12 residues. The V end lost 10 bases, the J end lost 4 bases, and 11 bases lay between the germline ends.

The chain links TRBV19 to TRBJ2-4; D is possibly TRBD1 (5 bases). CDR3 size: 13 residues. The germline V and J ends were trimmed by 5 bases and 6 bases, with 11 bases remaining between them. The germline V gene has CDR1 LNHDA and CDR2 SQIVND (reference sequence). DNA of the CDR3: TGTGCCAGTAGTGTTGGGGCGTCAAACATTCAGTACTTC. Translation gives CASSVGASNIQYF.

This chain uses TRBV21-1 with TRBJ1-4. TRBV21-1 is shown as a pseudogene. This CDR3 region has 13 residues. In nucleotides, the CDR3 is TGTGCCAGCAGCAATGTGCCGAATGAAAAACTGTTTTTT. This codes for CASSNVPNEKLFF.

The CDR3 sequence is CAVGQGGNEQFF. In DNA, the CDR3 is TGTGCCGTCGGACAGGGAGGAAATGAGCAGTTCTTC. The V and J genes are TRBV10-3 and TRBJ2-1; TRBD1 matches at 8 bases. The CDR3 totals 12 residues. Losses at the gene ends were 11 bases for V and 7 bases for J; bases not matched to a gene: 7. Germline V gene lookup returns CDR1 ENHRY and CDR2 SYGVKD.

The chain joins TRBV7-9 to TRBJ2-2, with 8 bases identical to TRBD1. CDR3 length: 16 amino acids. From germline, CDR1 is SEHNR and CDR2 FQNEAQ (reference sequence). With V trimmed by 0 bases and J by 6 bases, 6 bases remained unmatched. CDR3 region: CASSLARGQAAGELFF. The CDR3, as DNA: TGTGCCAGCAGCTTAGCGCGGGGACAGGCGGCCGGGGAGCTGTTTTTT.

This chain uses TRBV7-9 with TRBJ1-5, with a weak D call TRBD1 (6 bases). The germline V gene encodes CDR1 SEHNR and CDR2 FQNEAQ (reference sequence). V dropped 5 bases and J dropped 4 bases, with 15 bases sitting between them. CDR3 length equals 15 residues. CDR3 amino acids: CASSAGPGVNQPQHF. DNA of the CDR3: TGTGCCAGCAGCGCAGGTCCAGGGGTGAATCAGCCCCAGCATTTT.

This chain links TRBV7-2 with TRBJ2-4, with 7 bases that match TRBD1. V trimming: 2 bases; J trimming: 3 bases; junction bases outside the gene matches: 10. In germline, CDR1 is SGHTA, CDR2 FQGNSA. CDR3 length: 17 residues. CDR3 sequence reads: CASSLPVPRDSKNIQYF. Written as DNA, the CDR3 is TGTGCCAGCAGCTTACCGGTACCCCGGGACAGCAAAAACATTCAGTACTTC.

The V call is TRBV7-2, the J call TRBJ1-5, with D possibly matching TRBD1 (6 bases). CDR1 and CDR2 (germline): SGHTA, FQGNSA. Trimming took 1 base from V and 6 from J, leaving 13 bases between them. This CDR3 comprises 15 residues. CDR3 sequence (DNA): TGTGCCAGCAGCTTAGATTGGGGGGCGAGTCAGCCCCAGCATTTT. Translation gives CASSLDWGASQPQHF.

The CDR3 bases are TGCGCCAGCAGCATAGCCGGGACCGTATCTGGAAACACCATATATTTT. Translating gives CASSIAGTVSGNTIYF. This sequence joins TRBV5-1 and TRBJ1-3; a weak D match, TRBD1 (5 bases). In germline, CDR1 is SGHRS, CDR2 YFSETQ. The ends were cut back, 4 bases at V and 1 base at J, with 15 bases in the middle. The CDR3 has 16 residues.

The chain couples TRBV19 to TRBJ1-2, with D possibly matching TRBD1 (5 bases). The CDR3 has 14 residues. Looked up from germline, CDR1 is LNHDA and CDR2 is SQIVND (reference sequence). Trimming cost V 3 bases and J 2 bases, with 10 bases left between them. Written as DNA, the CDR3 is TGTGCCAGTAGTATTCTCTCAGGGAACTATGGCTACACCTTC. Its translation: CASSILSGNYGYTF.

The chain carries TRBV5-4 and TRBJ1-4; possibly TRBD1 for D (5 bases). V dropped 0 bases and J dropped 0 bases, with 6 bases sitting between them. Germline V lookup: CDR1 SGHNT, CDR2 YYREEE (reference sequence). The CDR3 sequence is 15 residues long. The DNA of the CDR3 is TGTGCCAGCAGCTTGGCAGGGACAACTAATGAAAAACTGTTTTTT. This codes for CASSLAGTTNEKLFF.

In regard to this clone: A read error may produce the germline difference seen at one junction end. The J gene is TRBJ2-3, the V gene TRBV29-1, with TRBD1 identical over 11 bases. CDR3 length: 14 amino acids. From germline, CDR1 is SQVTM and CDR2 ANQGSEA. The CDR3 nucleotides are TGCAGCGTCGTACGGACAGGGGGCACAAATACGCAGTATTTT. It is translated as CSVVRTGGTNTQYF.